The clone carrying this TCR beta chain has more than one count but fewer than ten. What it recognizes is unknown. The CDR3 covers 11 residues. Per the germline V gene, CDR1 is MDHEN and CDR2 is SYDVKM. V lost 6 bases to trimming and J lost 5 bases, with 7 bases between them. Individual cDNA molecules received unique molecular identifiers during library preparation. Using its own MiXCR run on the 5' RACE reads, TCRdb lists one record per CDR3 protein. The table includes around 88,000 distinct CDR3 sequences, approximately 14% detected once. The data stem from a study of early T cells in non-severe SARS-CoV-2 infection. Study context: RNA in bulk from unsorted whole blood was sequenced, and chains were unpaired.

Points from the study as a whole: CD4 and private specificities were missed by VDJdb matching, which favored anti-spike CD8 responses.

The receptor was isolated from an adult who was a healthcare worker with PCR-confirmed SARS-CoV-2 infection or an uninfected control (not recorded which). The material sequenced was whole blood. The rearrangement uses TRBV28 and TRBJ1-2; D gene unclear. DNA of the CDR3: TGTGCCAGCAGCATTAATTATGGCTACACCTTC. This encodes CASSINYGYTF.